Following are 3 T cell receptor beta chains from one sample sequenced in a study of beta chain features in type 1 diabetes. Expressed TCRB transcripts were sequenced because the isolated RNA had all been reverse transcribed beforehand. Profiled with immunoSEQ multiplex PCR; TCRdb holds only in-frame clones, not every one. In the table there are around 180,000 clones, about 12% of which are singletons. Source material: central memory CD4+ T cells from blood. Every receptor here comes from a woman aged 18-29 years in good health.

In its sample, this clone was seen a few times. The chain joins TRBV11-2 to TRBJ2-7; 7 bases fit TRBD2. The length of the CDR3 is 13 residues. The junction had 6 bases not matched to a gene; V was cut back by 8 bases and J by 2 bases. Germline assignment: CDR1 SGHAT and CDR2 FQNNGV. CDR3 DNA sequence: TGTGCCAGCCGGGCTAGCGGCACCTACGAGCAGTACTTC. Its protein product is CASRASGTYEQYF.

The J gene is TRBJ1-1, the V gene TRBV5-1; 9 nucleotides agree with TRBD1. This CDR3 region has 14 residues. V lost 3 bases to trimming and J lost 4 bases; unmatched junction nucleotides: 4. Germline loops: CDR1 SGHRS, CDR2 YFSETQ. The chain's CDR3 is CASSYDRGITEAFF. In nucleotides, the CDR3 is TGCGCCAGCAGCTACGACAGGGGGATCACTGAAGCTTTCTTT.

This clone was counted between two and nine times. The chain carries TRBV20-1 and TRBJ2-3, with TRBD2 as a possible D gene (6 bases). The CDR3 has 11 residues. Trimming removed 4 bases at V and 9 bases at J, with 11 bases between. The V gene's germline CDR1 is DFQATT and CDR2 SNEGSKA (reference sequence). CDR3 in DNA: TGCAGTGCTAAGGAGGGGCGGACGCAGTATTTT. This codes for CSAKEGRTQYF.